The T cell receptor beta chain described here comes from a study of Ad26.COV2.S vaccination and SARS-CoV-2 variants. At the level of the study: Into the muscle, Ad26.COV2.S was dosed once or twice, 56 days apart. General observations from the study: After vaccination, substantial breadth of spike-specific CD8+ and CD4+ responses was reported. Similar non-spike TCR breadth was seen in vaccine and placebo recipients. The TCR-based breadth and depth measures might underestimate overall T cell responses.

Sequencing used immunoSEQ multiplex PCR; TCRdb keeps in-frame clones, though not all of them. The sample shows about 410,000 clones, roughly 90% of them seen only once. Comments on this clone: The antigen is unknown.

The length of the CDR3 is 14 residues. Germline V gives CDR1 SQVTM, CDR2 ANQGSEA. Trimming removed 4 bases at V and 2 bases at J, with 12 bases between. Described treatment: some 19 received Ad26.COV2.S at low or high dose, single or two shots; about 5 received placebo; per-sample allocation not given. It was on day 63 after the first vaccine or placebo injection that samples were taken. This receptor was obtained from a person aged 18 to 59 who received the Ad26.COV2.S COVID-19 vaccine or a placebo. The sequences come from peripheral blood, collected in a trial of Ad26.COV2.S vaccine versus placebo. V usage is TRBV29-1 and J usage is TRBJ2-1; perhaps TRBD1 as D (6 bases). CDR3 coding DNA: TGCAGCGTTGGAACAGGGCCGGCCTACAATGAGCAGTTCTTC. Encoded protein: CSVGTGPAYNEQFF.